This entry concerns a single T cell receptor (beta chain). This sample stems from a study of shared clonotypes between healthy human individuals. V was trimmed by 0 bases and J by 0 bases, leaving 10 bases between them. The germline V gene encodes CDR1 SGHRS and CDR2 YFSETQ. CDR3 length equals 15 residues. Replicate PCRs run on unsorted PBMC used around 330 ng DNA, which was approximately 29,000 T cell genomes. In the source study's methods: Filtering was not the same, since immunoSEQ gave junction-only sequences without quality scores. Libraries were prepared by immunoSEQ multiplex PCR; TCRdb keeps only in-frame clonotypes and omits some of them. The V and J calls and clone size are taken from that table; D and trimming were inferred from the DNA. The data contain about 500,000 clones, roughly 80% of them singletons.

The TCR was taken from a woman aged 40 to 49 in good health. Some clones in this sample may be carry-over from other donors' samples. Sample: PBMCs. The V and J genes are TRBV5-1 and TRBJ2-7; weak D call: TRBD2 (5 bases). The CDR3 DNA reads TGCGCCAGCAGCTTGGGTCTAGCCCCCTCCTACGAGCAGTACTTC. It specifies CASSLGLAPSYEQYF. Together with reference TRBV5-1 and TRBJ2-7, the CDR3 gives the full variable domain: KAGVTQTPRYLIKTRGQQVTLSCSPISGHRSVSWYQQTPGQGLQFLFEYFSETQRNKGNFPGRFSGRQFSNSRSEMNVSTLELGDSALYLCASSLGLAPSYEQYFGPGTRLTVT.